The 27 T cell receptor beta chains presented below share a single source sample, sequenced in a study of blood T cell repertoires in COVID-19. Profiled with immunoSEQ multiplex PCR; TCRdb holds only in-frame clones, not every one. The sample lists 310,000 or so clones, about 90% occurring once. Sequenced input: peripheral blood. These TCRs come from a man aged 18 to 35 who had recovered from COVID-19.

V and J are TRBV14 and TRBJ1-3; D may be TRBD1 (5 bases). Germline CDR1 is SGHDN and CDR2 is FVKESK. The CDR3 covers 17 residues. V lost 1 base to trimming and J lost 0 bases, with 13 bases between them. CDR3 in amino acids: CASSQGLRQRSGNTIYF. In DNA form, the CDR3 reads TGTGCCAGCAGCCAAGGCTTGAGACAGCGCTCTGGAAACACCATATATTTT.

The chain has TRBV7-3 and TRBJ2-2; D may be TRBD1 (5 bases). Germline CDR1 SGHTA, CDR2 FQGTGA. The CDR3 is 13 amino acids. With 3 bases removed from V and 5 bases from J, the gap between germline ends came to 7 bases. CDR3 residues: CASSLQGTGELFF. CDR3 in DNA: TGTGCCAGCAGCTTGCAGGGAACCGGGGAGCTGTTTTTT.

This rearrangement joins TRBV6-1 to TRBJ1-2, with 10 positions matching TRBD1. CDR3 size: 16 residues. Germline V gene lookup returns CDR1 MNHNS and CDR2 SASEGT. With V trimmed by 3 bases and J by 8 bases, 12 bases remained unmatched. Here the CDR3 DNA reads TGTGCCAGCAGTGAGAGACCGGGACAGGGGATTGACGGCTACACCTTC. Amino acids: CASSERPGQGIDGYTF.

The V call is TRBV7-3, the J call TRBJ2-1; D might be TRBD2 (6 bases). V lost 3 bases, J lost 3 bases, and 12 bases lay in between. CDR3 length: 15 amino acids. The V gene's germline CDR1 is SGHTA and CDR2 FQGTGA. Here the CDR3 reads CASSFLAPVYNEQFF. The CDR3 DNA reads as TGTGCCAGCAGCTTCCTAGCGCCAGTCTACAATGAGCAGTTCTTC.

The chain uses TRBV10-3 and TRBJ2-2; TRBD1 might be the D (6 bases). Per the germline V gene, CDR1 is ENHRY and CDR2 is SYGVKD. Deletions cut 8 bases from V and 2 bases from J, with 6 bases between. The CDR3 contains 12 residues. The CDR3 nucleotides are TGTGCCATCGGGGGCAACACCGGGGAGCTGTTTTTT. It yields the protein CAIGGNTGELFF.

This clone was found a few times. The chain uses TRBV4-3 and TRBJ1-6, with D possibly matching TRBD1 (6 bases). Germline V gene sequence: CDR1 LGHNA, CDR2 YSLEER. V was cut by 2 bases and J by 7 bases, with 15 bases left in between. The CDR3 is 16 residues long. The CDR3 sequence: CASSQLAGAVNSPLHF. The CDR3 DNA follows: TGCGCCAGCAGCCAACTGGCGGGGGCCGTAAATTCACCCCTCCACTTT.

This clone was observed a handful of times. CDR3 in DNA: TGTGCCGGTAGGACAGGCGAGCTCTATGGCTACACCTTC. Residues: CAGRTGELYGYTF. The V and J genes are TRBV2 and TRBJ1-2, with 7 positions matching TRBD1. Per the germline V gene, CDR1 is SNHLY and CDR2 is FYNNEI. The CDR3 spans 13 residues. The V gene end was trimmed by 11 bases and the J gene end by 4 bases; junction bases not matched to a gene: 10.

The chain combines TRBV4-3 with TRBJ2-5; 10 positions agree with TRBD2. Germline loops: CDR1 LGHNA, CDR2 YSLEER. V gave up 0 bases and J gave up 5 bases; unmatched junction bases: 3. The CDR3 covers 15 residues. Here the CDR3 reads CASSQEGLARETQYF. The CDR3, as DNA: TGCGCCAGCAGCCAAGAGGGACTAGCGCGGGAGACCCAGTACTTC.

This clone was recorded a few times. The CDR3 here is CASSAGGNYGYTF. The CDR3 DNA is TGTGCCAGCAGCGCAGGGGGGAACTATGGCTACACCTTC. V is TRBV9 and J is TRBJ1-2; 7 positions match TRBD1. Germline values: CDR1 SGDLS, CDR2 YYNGEE. This CDR3 is built from 13 residues. The junction had 1 base not matched to a gene; V was cut back by 3 bases and J by 2 bases.

The chain employs TRBV5-1 and TRBJ2-1, with 7 bases matching TRBD1. V gave up 6 bases and J gave up 4 bases; unmatched junction bases: 10. This CDR3 contains 15 residues. The germline CDR1 and CDR2 sequences are SGHRS and YFSETQ. CDR3 loop: CASTPTDRRYNEQFF. DNA for the CDR3: TGCGCCAGCACCCCTACGGACAGGAGATACAATGAGCAGTTCTTC.

The chain couples TRBV2 to TRBJ1-1; D is unclear. V lost 4 bases, J lost 6 bases, and 12 bases lay in between. The germline V gene has CDR1 SNHLY and CDR2 FYNNEI. The CDR3 runs to 13 residues. CDR3 sequence: CASSGAGIAEAFF. In DNA, the CDR3 is TGTGCCAGCAGTGGCGCGGGGATAGCTGAAGCTTTCTTT.

This clone was observed once. The chain combines TRBV6-2 or TRBV6-3 with TRBJ2-5, with 8 bases matching TRBD1. V lost 6 bases and J lost 4; bases outside the gene matches: 10. This CDR3 region has 15 residues. The V gene's germline CDR1 is MNHEY and CDR2 SVGEGT. In DNA form, the CDR3 reads TGTGCCAGCAGCTCCACGAGACAGGGGTTAGAGACCCAGTACTTC. Its protein product is CASSSTRQGLETQYF.

The V and J genes are TRBV27 and TRBJ2-7; TRBD1 aligns across 11 bases. The J segment lost 1 base and the V segment lost 6 bases, leaving 5 bases of the junction unmatched. Per germline, CDR1 MNHEY and CDR2 SMNVEV (reference sequence). This CDR3 is 15 amino acids long. CDR3 amino acids: CASSIGTGGSYEQYF. The CDR3, as DNA: TGTGCCAGCAGCATCGGGACAGGGGGGTCCTACGAGCAGTACTTC.

The chain carries TRBV4-1 and TRBJ2-1, with 9 nucleotides matching TRBD2. The CDR3 is 14 residues long. Looked up from germline, CDR1 is MGHRA and CDR2 is YSYEKL. V lost 3 bases and J lost 6; bases outside the gene matches: 3. CDR3 DNA sequence: TGCGCCAGCAGCCAGCGGGAGGGCCTCAATGAGCAGTTCTTC. Protein: CASSQREGLNEQFF.

The genes are TRBV24-1 and TRBJ1-5, with D maybe TRBD1 (5 bases). V was trimmed by 1 base and J by 9 bases, leaving 6 bases between them. There are 12 residues in the CDR3. Per the germline V gene, CDR1 is KGHDR and CDR2 is SFDVKD. The CDR3 protein is CATSDFGGPQHF. CDR3 coding DNA: TGTGCCACCAGTGATTTCGGGGGGCCCCAGCATTTT.

This sequence joins TRBV4-1 and TRBJ2-3, with 14 bases identical to TRBD2. The V segment lost 4 bases and the J segment 0 bases; nucleotides outside the gene matches: 12. The CDR3 length is 20 residues. Per the germline V gene, CDR1 is MGHRA and CDR2 is YSYEKL. The CDR3 region is CASSLDGLAGGFASTDTQYF. DNA for the CDR3: TGCGCCAGCAGCCTCGATGGACTAGCGGGAGGCTTCGCTAGCACAGATACGCAGTATTTT.

This clone was detected a few times. The V gene is TRBV5-8, the J gene TRBJ2-5; TRBD2 matches 9 bases. J gave up 3 bases and V 6 bases, and 9 bases lay outside the gene matches. Germline CDR1 reads SGHTS; CDR2 reads YDEGEE. The CDR3 is made up of 15 amino acids. The CDR3 spells CASTPRGGLEETQYF. CDR3 coding DNA: TGTGCCAGCACTCCGCGGGGGGGCCTGGAAGAGACCCAGTACTTC.

CDR3 protein: CASSHYGSPNTEAFF. Written as DNA, the CDR3 is TGCGCCAGCAGCCATTACGGGAGCCCGAACACTGAAGCTTTCTTT. This sequence joins TRBV10-2 and TRBJ1-1; D is unresolved. Trimming took 6 bases from V and 1 from J, leaving 15 bases between them. The germline V gene encodes CDR1 WSHSY and CDR2 SAAADI. This CDR3 is 15 amino acids long.

This chain links TRBV19 with TRBJ1-5; TRBD1 matches at 11 bases. CDR1 is LNHDA, CDR2 SQIVND, per germline (reference sequence). This CDR3 region has 18 residues. V gave up 1 base and J gave up 1 base; unmatched junction bases: 6. The CDR3 DNA follows: TGTGCCAGTAGTATAGTGGACAGGGGGCGCGGGAGCAATCAGCCCCAGCATTTT. This codes for CASSIVDRGRGSNQPQHF.

This chain joins TRBV2 and TRBJ1-6, with 12 bases fitting TRBD1. Germline-derived CDR1 and CDR2 are SNHLY and FYNNEI. V lost 6 bases to trimming and J lost 10 bases; unmatched junction nucleotides: 4. CDR3 length equals 14 residues. CDR3 DNA: TGTGCCAGCAGGAGGGACAGGGGGCGGTCACCCCTCCACTTT. As protein: CASRRDRGRSPLHF.

The chain combines TRBV19 with TRBJ1-1; 10 bases are shared with TRBD1. The CDR3 has 17 amino acids. Looked up from germline, CDR1 is LNHDA and CDR2 is SQIVND (reference sequence). The V segment lost 4 bases and the J segment 0 bases; nucleotides outside the gene matches: 8. CDR3 bases: TGTGCCAGTAGTACCCTGGACAGGGGGATCATGAACACTGAAGCTTTCTTT. Encoded protein: CASSTLDRGIMNTEAFF.

V is TRBV7-8 and J is TRBJ2-2; D is ambiguous. Trimming stripped 5 bases from V and 3 bases from J, with 16 bases between. This CDR3 is 16 amino acids long. Germline loops: CDR1 SGHVS, CDR2 FQNEAQ. The CDR3: CASSPLVQVYTGELFF. Here the CDR3 DNA reads TGTGCCAGCAGCCCCCTTGTCCAGGTGTACACCGGGGAGCTGTTTTTT.

In the case of this clone: Other DNA sequences in the sample encode the same CDR3. The rearrangement joins TRBV7-9 to TRBJ2-7, with 7 positions matching TRBD1. Germline V CDR1 and CDR2: SEHNR, FQNEAQ (reference sequence). The junction had 5 bases not matched to a gene; V was cut back by 6 bases and J by 3 bases. There are 13 residues in the CDR3. CDR3 protein: CASSPGTVYEQYF. The CDR3 coding sequence is TGTGCCAGCAGTCCCGGGACAGTCTACGAGCAGTACTTC.

V and J are TRBV5-3 and TRBJ1-5, with 8 bases fitting TRBD1. TRBV5-3 is an open reading frame, and its role is uncertain. This CDR3 is built from 14 residues. V shed 4 bases and J 5 bases; nucleotides not matched to a gene: 5. The CDR3 DNA reads TGTGCCAGAAGCGGGGACAGGACGGATCAGCCCCAGCATTTT. Translated, it gives CARSGDRTDQPQHF.

The gene calls are TRBV7-6 and TRBJ2-1, with 10 positions matching TRBD2. Germline V CDR1 and CDR2: SGHVS, FNYEAQ. CDR3 length: 18 residues. Trimming at V came to 0 bases and at J to 7 bases, leaving 12 bases not matched to a gene. The CDR3 reads CASSLAPRGAGGGNEQFF. The CDR3 coding sequence is TGTGCCAGCAGCTTAGCTCCGAGGGGAGCGGGAGGGGGAAATGAGCAGTTCTTC.

The chain uses TRBV11-2 and TRBJ1-2; 7 bases agree with TRBD1. This CDR3 has 13 amino acids. The germline V gene has CDR1 SGHAT and CDR2 FQNNGV. Trimming cost V 0 bases and J 8 bases; bases outside gene matches: 3. The CDR3, as DNA: TGTGCCAGCAGCTTAGACAGGGGGATCGGCTACACCTTC. Amino acid sequence: CASSLDRGIGYTF. The whole variable domain, remainder taken from reference TRBV11-2 and TRBJ1-2, is EAGVAQSPRYKIIEKRQSVAFWCNPISGHATLYWYQQILGQGPKLLIQFQNNGVVDDSQLPKDRFSAERLKGVDSTLKIQPAKLEDSAVYLCASSLDRGIGYTFGSGTRLTVV.

The gene calls are TRBV27 and TRBJ1-1; D might be TRBD1 (5 bases). The germline V and J ends were trimmed by 3 bases and 4 bases, with 12 bases remaining between them. CDR1 is MNHEY and CDR2 is SMNVEV in the germline V gene (reference sequence). This CDR3 region has 14 residues. CDR3: CASSFAGSSTEAFF. The CDR3, as DNA: TGTGCCAGCAGTTTTGCAGGGTCGAGCACTGAAGCTTTCTTT.